The present T cell receptor beta chain was sequenced within a study of blood T cell repertoires in COVID-19. Turning to the study itself: T cells, B-cell-depleted T cells, or PBMCs provided the cDNA or gDNA that served as material.

During active infection, Seattle patients enrolled and were then monitored through disease. Trimming left V 1 base short and J 0 bases short, with 12 bases between. The CDR3 loop spans 16 amino acids. CDR1 and CDR2 from the germline V gene are SEHNR and FQNEAQ (reference sequence). How the authors handled the data: Reference gene primers were amplified, and this amplification served to estimate nucleated cell counts. TCRdb keeps only in-frame clones here, not all; method: immunoSEQ multiplex PCR. V and J calls and clone size come straight from that table; D and trimming were deduced from the DNA. The repertoire holds roughly 100,000 clones, with 80% to 95% as singletons.

J is TRBJ1-1 and V is TRBV7-9; D perhaps matches TRBD1 (5 bases). The clonotype comes from a woman aged 45 to 65 with COVID-19, enrolled during active disease. Sequencing used peripheral blood. CDR3 bases: TGTGCCAGCAGCTTAGAGATTGGGGCTTTGAACACTGAAGCTTTCTTT. It encodes CASSLEIGALNTEAFF. The full variable domain, rest sourced from reference TRBV7-9 and TRBJ1-1, is DTGVSQNPRHKITKRGQNVTFRCDPISEHNRLYWYRQTLGQGPEFLTYFQNEAQLEKSRLLSDRFSAERPKGSFSTLEIQRTEQGDSAMYLCASSLEIGALNTEAFFGQGTRLTVV.